One sample yielded the 4 T cell receptor beta chains listed below, sequenced in a study of T-cell reconstitution after alpha-beta-depleted transplantation in children. A TCRbeta library incorporating unique molecular identifiers was prepared. TCRdb reprocessed the PCR reads via MiXCR and lists one record per CDR3 protein. The repertoire has around 370,000 distinct CDR3 sequences, 15% to 20% of them found once; the top ten carry roughly 41%. The sequencing used PBMCs, mostly from graft donor cells, collected 360 days after TCRalphabeta/CD19-depleted stem cell transplant. These receptor sequences come from a male patient between 2 and 10 years old who had a stem cell transplant for acute lymphoblastic leukemia, so the T cells may come from the graft donor.

This clonotype was found many times. The chain carries TRBV5-1 and TRBJ1-4; possible D gene TRBD1, 6 bases. Germline assignment: CDR1 SGHRS and CDR2 YFSETQ. The V end was cut by 0 bases, the J end by 8 bases, with 11 bases between. The CDR3 has 14 residues. The CDR3 DNA is TGCGCCAGCAGCTTGGGTCCAGGGGACGAAAAACTGTTTTTT. This gives the protein CASSLGPGDEKLFF.

The V and J genes are TRBV4-1 and TRBJ2-7; TRBD1 matches 9 bases. The germline CDR1 and CDR2 sequences are MGHRA and YSYEKL. This CDR3 comprises 14 residues. V was clipped by 8 bases and J by 3 bases; unmatched bases: 8. For the CDR3, the DNA is TGCGCCAGCGGAGTAGGACAGGGGCTCTACGAGCAGTACTTC. As protein: CASGVGQGLYEQYF.

This clonotype showed up just a few times. The chain couples TRBV6-6 to TRBJ1-3; D is undetermined. The V gene's germline CDR1 is MNHNY and CDR2 SVGAGI (reference sequence). V lost 6 bases to trimming and J lost 4 bases, with 4 bases between them. The CDR3 is 11 amino acids. CDR3 sequence: CASRGGNTIYF. The DNA for the CDR3 is TGTGCCAGCAGGGGGGGAAACACCATATATTTT.

This clonotype appeared a few times. The chain links TRBV4-1 to TRBJ2-2; the D gene is possibly TRBD2 (6 bases). Looked up from germline, CDR1 is MGHRA and CDR2 is YSYEKL. The CDR3 has 16 amino acids. With 1 base removed from V and 5 bases from J, the gap between germline ends came to 14 bases. Written as DNA, the CDR3 is TGCGCCAGCAGCCAAGTTCGAGGGAGGTGGACCGGGGAGCTGTTTTTT. Translating it yields CASSQVRGRWTGELFF.